This T cell receptor (beta chain) was captured in a study of T and B cells in COVID-19 patients. Study-level background: COVID-19 patients gave peripheral blood either during active infection or after recovery. Whole-study findings and limits: No sequencing was yet done of CD4+, regulatory or CD8+ subsets, or of SARS-CoV-2-responsive or tetramer+ sorted cells. Clonality of TRB repertoires was high in active COVID-19; recovery brought above-healthy diversity and richness. Symptomatic-phase blood samples from mildly ill patients and early samples from severe cases were scarce.

Each TRB amplification used about 250-550 ng of genomic DNA from blood. This clonotype was found a few times. What it recognizes is unknown. TRB rearrangements were amplified by multiplex PCR with BIOMED2 TRB-A/B primers. TCRdb redid the calling of the multiplex PCR reads with MiXCR, one entry per CDR3 protein. The sample comprises 14,000 or so distinct CDR3 sequences, 25% to 30% of which are singletons, and 6.5% to 7% rests with the top ten. The length of the CDR3 is 21 residues. CDR1 and CDR2 (germline): SGHRS, YFSETQ. J gave up 0 bases and V 3 bases, and 18 bases lay outside the gene matches. The sequenced sample was blood. This clonotype was sampled from a human donor who had recovered from COVID-19. This chain connects TRBV5-1 to TRBJ2-6; 7 bases are a match to TRBD1. The CDR3 nucleotides are TGCGCCAGCAGCTCGGCGGCTGACAGGGAGATATCGCGCTCTGGGGCCAACGTCCTGACTTTC. It yields the protein CASSSAADREISRSGANVLTF.